Sequencing of this T cell receptor (beta chain) was carried out in a study of T cell repertoires in ileal Crohn's disease. Trimming shortened V by 6 bases and J by 1 base, and 12 bases separated the two germline ends. CDR1 and CDR2 from the germline V gene are WNHNN and SYGVQD (reference sequence). CDR3 length equals 14 residues. This table comes from immunoSEQ multiplex PCR, and its TCRdb copy is limited to in-frame clones, with some not included. Of several thousand clones in the sample, 65% to 90% were seen once. The source material was ileal tissue. This chain uses TRBV10-1 with TRBJ1-1, with D perhaps matching TRBD1 (6 bases). The clonotype was recovered from an adult with Crohn's disease. The CDR3 DNA reads as TGCGCCAGCAGCCGGGACATGACGAACACTGAAGCTTTCTTT. It yields the protein CASSRDMTNTEAFF.